The source of this TCR beta chain is a study of cytomegalovirus exposure and HLA in healthy donors. Study background: HLA-typed donors contributed around 82 million unique TCRs, which were held in an early data release. Overall study results and limits: In a later analysis, an Asian-associated ancestry cluster reportedly showed fewer N-insertions than the approximately 640-donor mean. Cytomegalovirus association was assigned to approximately 180 TCR beta chains.

Note on this clone: Its cognate antigen is unknown. Other DNA sequences within the sample encode an identical CDR3.

Amplification used 60 Vbeta primers and 13 Jbeta primers. Assay used: immunoSEQ multiplex PCR; TCRdb lists only in-frame clones, some missing. The sample lists 98,000 or so clones; roughly four fifths were seen once. This TCR came from a human donor in good health. The source material was PBMCs.

The CDR3, as DNA: TGCGCCAGCAGCTTGGATGCAGGGCGTGCCTACGAGCAGTACTTC. Its translation: CASSLDAGRAYEQYF. The chain uses TRBV5-1 and TRBJ2-7; TRBD1 might be the D (5 bases). The V gene's germline CDR1 is SGHRS and CDR2 YFSETQ. The CDR3 spans 15 residues. Trimming removed 0 bases at V and 2 bases at J, with 12 bases between.